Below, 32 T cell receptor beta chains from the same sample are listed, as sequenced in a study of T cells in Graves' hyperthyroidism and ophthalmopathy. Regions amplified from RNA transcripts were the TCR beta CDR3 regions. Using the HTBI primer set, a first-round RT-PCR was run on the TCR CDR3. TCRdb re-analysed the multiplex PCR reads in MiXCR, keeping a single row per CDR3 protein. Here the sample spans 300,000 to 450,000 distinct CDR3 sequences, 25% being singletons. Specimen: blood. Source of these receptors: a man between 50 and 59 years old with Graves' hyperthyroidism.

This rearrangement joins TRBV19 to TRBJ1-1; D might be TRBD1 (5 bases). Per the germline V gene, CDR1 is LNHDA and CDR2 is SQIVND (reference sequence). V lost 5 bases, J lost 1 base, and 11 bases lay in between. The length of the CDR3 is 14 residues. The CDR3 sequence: CASSVKGTNTEAFF. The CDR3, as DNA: TGTGCCAGTAGTGTCAAGGGGACGAACACTGAAGCTTTCTTT.

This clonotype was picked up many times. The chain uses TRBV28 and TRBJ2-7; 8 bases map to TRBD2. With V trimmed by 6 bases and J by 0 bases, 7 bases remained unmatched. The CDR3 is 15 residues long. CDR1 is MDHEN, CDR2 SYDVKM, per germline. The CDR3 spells CASSPGTRVSYEQYF. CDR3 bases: TGTGCCAGCAGCCCCGGGACTAGGGTCTCCTACGAGCAGTACTTC.

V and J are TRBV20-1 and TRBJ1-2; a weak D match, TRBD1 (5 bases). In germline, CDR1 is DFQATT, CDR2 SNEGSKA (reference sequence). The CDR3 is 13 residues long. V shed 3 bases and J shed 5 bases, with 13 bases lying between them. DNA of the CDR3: TGCAGTGCTAGCGGGGGGACGGGGTATGGCTACACCTTC. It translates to CSASGGTGYGYTF.

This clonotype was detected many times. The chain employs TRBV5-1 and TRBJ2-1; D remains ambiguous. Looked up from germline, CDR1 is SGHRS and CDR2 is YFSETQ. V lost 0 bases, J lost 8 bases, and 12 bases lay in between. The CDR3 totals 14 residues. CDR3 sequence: CASSLGHSQDEQFF. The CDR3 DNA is TGCGCCAGCAGCTTGGGTCACTCTCAGGATGAGCAGTTCTTC.

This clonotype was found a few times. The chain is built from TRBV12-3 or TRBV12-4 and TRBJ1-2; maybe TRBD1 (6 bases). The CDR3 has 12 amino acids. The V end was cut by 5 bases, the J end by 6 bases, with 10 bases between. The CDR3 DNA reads TGTGCCAGCAGTCAGAGGACAGATGGCTACACCTTC. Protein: CASSQRTDGYTF.

CDR3 loop: CASSPGSKKNIQYF. The CDR3 nucleotides read TGTGCCAGCAGCCCCGGCTCCAAGAAAAACATTCAGTACTTC. The chain couples TRBV7-2 to TRBJ2-4; D is unclear. Trimming left V 5 bases short and J 4 bases short, with 12 bases between. Germline V gene data show CDR1 as SGHTA and CDR2 as FQGNSA. The CDR3 has 14 residues.

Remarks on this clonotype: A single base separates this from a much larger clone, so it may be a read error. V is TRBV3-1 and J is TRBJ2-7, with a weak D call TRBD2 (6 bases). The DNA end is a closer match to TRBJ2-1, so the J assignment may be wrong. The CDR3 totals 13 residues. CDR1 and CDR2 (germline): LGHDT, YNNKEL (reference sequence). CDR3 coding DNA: TGTGCCAGCAGCTTATTGGAGGGTTACGAGCAGTTCTTC. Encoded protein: CASSLLEGYEQFF.

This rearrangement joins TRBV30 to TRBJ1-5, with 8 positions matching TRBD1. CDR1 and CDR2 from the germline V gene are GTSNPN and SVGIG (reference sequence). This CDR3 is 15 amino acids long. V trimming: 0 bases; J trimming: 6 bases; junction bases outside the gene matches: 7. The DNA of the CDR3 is TGTGCCTGGAGTGTAATGGGACAGGTACTTCAGCCCCAGCATTTT. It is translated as CAWSVMGQVLQPQHF.

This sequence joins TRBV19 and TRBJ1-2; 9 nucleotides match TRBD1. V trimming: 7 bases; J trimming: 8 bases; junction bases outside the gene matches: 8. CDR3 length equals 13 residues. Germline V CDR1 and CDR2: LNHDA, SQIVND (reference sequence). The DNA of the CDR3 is TGTGCCAGTAACAAGGGACAGGGAGTGGGCTACACCTTC. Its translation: CASNKGQGVGYTF.

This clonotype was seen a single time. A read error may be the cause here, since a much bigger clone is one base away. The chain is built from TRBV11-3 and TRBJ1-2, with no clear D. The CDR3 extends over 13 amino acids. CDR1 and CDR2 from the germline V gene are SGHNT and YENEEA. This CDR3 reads CASSLGVLPAYTF. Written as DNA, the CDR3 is TGTGCCAGCAGTTTAGGAGTGCTACCTGCCTACACCTTC.

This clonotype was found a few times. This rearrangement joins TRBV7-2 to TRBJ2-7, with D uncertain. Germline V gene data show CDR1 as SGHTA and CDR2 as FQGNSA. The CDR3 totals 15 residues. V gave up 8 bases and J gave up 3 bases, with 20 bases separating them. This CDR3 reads CASSPRSLGIYEQYF. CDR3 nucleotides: TGTGCCAGCTCACCTCGGTCCCTGGGTATCTACGAGCAGTACTTC. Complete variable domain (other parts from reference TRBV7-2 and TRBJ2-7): GAGVSQSPSNKVTEKGKDVELRCDPISGHTALYWYRQSLGQGLEFLIYFQGNSAPDKSGLPSDRFSAERTGGSVSTLTIQRTQQEDSAVYLCASSPRSLGIYEQYFGPGTRLTVT.

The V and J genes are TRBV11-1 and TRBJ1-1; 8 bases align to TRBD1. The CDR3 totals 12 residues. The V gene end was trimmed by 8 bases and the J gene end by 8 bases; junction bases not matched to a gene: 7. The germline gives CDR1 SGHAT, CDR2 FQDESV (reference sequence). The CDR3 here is CASGYNRGEAFF. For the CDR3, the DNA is TGTGCCAGCGGTTATAACAGGGGGGAAGCTTTCTTT.

The CDR3 protein is CASSPGWASSYEQYF. CDR3 bases: TGCGCCAGCAGCCCCGGCTGGGCGAGCTCCTACGAGCAGTACTTC. The chain is built from TRBV5-1 and TRBJ2-7, with D uncertain. The CDR3 has 15 residues. Germline lookup yields CDR1 SGHRS and CDR2 YFSETQ. Trimming left V 4 bases short and J 0 bases short, with 14 bases between.

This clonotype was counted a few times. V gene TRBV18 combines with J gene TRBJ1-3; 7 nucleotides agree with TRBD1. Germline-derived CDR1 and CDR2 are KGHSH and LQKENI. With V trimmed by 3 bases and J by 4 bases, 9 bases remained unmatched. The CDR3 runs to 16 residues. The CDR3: CASSPKKGAQGNTIYF. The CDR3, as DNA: TGTGCCAGCTCACCGAAGAAGGGGGCGCAAGGAAACACCATATATTTT.

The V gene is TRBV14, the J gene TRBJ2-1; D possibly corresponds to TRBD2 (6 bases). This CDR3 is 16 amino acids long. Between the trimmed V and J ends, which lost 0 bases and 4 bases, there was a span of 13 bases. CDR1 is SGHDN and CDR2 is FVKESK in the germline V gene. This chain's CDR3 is CASSQDSRRGYNEQFF. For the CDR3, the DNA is TGTGCCAGCAGCCAAGATAGCCGGCGGGGTTACAATGAGCAGTTCTTC.

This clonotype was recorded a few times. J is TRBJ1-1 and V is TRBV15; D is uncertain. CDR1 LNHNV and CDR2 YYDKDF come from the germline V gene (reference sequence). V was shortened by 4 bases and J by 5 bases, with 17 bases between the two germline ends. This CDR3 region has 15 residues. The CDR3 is CATSTLGREETEAFF. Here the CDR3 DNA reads TGTGCCACCAGCACCCTAGGCCGGGAGGAAACTGAAGCTTTCTTT.

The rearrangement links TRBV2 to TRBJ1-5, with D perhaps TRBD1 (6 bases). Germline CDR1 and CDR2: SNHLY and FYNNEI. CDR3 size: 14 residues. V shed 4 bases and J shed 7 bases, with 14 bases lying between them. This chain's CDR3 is CASSGGGFGQPQHF. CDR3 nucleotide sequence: TGTGCCAGCAGTGGAGGGGGTTTTGGCCAGCCCCAGCATTTT.

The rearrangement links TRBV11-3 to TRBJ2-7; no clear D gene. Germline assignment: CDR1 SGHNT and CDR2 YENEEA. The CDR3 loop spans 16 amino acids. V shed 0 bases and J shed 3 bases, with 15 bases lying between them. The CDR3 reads CASSLDLSGVIYEQYF. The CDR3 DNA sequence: TGTGCCAGCAGCTTAGATTTGTCGGGTGTGATCTACGAGCAGTACTTC.

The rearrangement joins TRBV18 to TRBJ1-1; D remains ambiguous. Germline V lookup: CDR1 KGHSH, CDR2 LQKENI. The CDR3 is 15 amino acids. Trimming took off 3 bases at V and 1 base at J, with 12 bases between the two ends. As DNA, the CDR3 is TGTGCCAGCTCACCGTCCTTTGACTCGAACACTGAAGCTTTCTTT. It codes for CASSPSFDSNTEAFF.

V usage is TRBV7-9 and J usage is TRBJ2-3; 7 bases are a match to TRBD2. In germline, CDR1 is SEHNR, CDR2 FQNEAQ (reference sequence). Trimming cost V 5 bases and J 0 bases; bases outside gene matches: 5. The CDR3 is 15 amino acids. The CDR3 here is CASSRDYPSTDTQYF. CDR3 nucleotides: TGTGCCAGCAGCCGGGACTATCCAAGCACAGATACGCAGTATTTT.

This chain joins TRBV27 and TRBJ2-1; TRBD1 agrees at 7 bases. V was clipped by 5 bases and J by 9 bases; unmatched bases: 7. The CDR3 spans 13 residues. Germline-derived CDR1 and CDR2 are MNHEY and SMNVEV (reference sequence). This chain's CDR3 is CASSKDRVGEQFF. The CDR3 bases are TGTGCCAGCAGTAAAGACAGGGTCGGTGAGCAGTTCTTC.

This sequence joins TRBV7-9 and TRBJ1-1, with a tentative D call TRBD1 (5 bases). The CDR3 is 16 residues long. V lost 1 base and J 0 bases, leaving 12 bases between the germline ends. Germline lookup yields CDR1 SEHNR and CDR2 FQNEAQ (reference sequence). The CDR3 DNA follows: TGTGCCAGCAGCTTAGGGACCGGGGCGGTGAACACTGAAGCTTTCTTT. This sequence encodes CASSLGTGAVNTEAFF.

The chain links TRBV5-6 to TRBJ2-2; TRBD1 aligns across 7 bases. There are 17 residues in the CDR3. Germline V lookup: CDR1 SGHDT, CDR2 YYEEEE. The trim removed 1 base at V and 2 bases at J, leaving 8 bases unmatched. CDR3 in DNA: TGTGCCAGCAGCTTGTTCGGTTGGGACAGCAACACCGGGGAGCTGTTTTTT. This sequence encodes CASSLFGWDSNTGELFF.

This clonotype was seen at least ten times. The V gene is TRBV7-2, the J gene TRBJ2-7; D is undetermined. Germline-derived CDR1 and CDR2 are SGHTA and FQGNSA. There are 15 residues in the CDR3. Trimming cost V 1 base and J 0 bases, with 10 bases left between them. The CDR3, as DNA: TGTGCCAGCAGCTTAGGAGTGGCTAGCTCCTACGAGCAGTACTTC. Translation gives CASSLGVASSYEQYF.

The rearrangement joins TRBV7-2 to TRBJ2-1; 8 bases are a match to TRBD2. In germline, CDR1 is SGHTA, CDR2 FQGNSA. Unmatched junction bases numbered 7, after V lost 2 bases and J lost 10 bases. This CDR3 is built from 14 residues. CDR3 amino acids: CASSLLFRTSEQFF. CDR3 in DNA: TGTGCCAGCAGCTTATTGTTTAGGACTAGCGAGCAGTTCTTC.

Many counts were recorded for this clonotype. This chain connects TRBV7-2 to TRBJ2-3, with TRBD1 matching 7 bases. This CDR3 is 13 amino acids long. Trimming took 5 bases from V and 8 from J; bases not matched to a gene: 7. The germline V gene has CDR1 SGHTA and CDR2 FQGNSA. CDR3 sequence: CASSLRTGPTQYF. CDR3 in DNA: TGTGCCAGCAGCCTGCGGACAGGTCCTACGCAGTATTTT.

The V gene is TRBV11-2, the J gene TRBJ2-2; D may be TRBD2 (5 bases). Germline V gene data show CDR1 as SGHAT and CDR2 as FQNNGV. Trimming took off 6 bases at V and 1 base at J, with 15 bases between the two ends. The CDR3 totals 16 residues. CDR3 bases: TGTGCCAGCAGATCCCTCGTCCGGGGGAACACCGGGGAGCTGTTTTTT. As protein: CASRSLVRGNTGELFF.

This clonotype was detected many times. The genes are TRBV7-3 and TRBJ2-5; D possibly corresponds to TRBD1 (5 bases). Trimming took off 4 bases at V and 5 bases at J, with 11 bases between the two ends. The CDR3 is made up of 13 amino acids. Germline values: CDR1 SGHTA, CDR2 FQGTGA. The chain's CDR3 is CASSSQPGETQYF. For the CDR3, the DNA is TGTGCCAGCAGCTCACAGCCAGGGGAGACCCAGTACTTC.

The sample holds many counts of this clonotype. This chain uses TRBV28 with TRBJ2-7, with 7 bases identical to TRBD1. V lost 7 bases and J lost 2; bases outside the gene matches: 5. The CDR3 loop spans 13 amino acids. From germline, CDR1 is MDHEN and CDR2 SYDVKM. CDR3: CASNTRGPYEQYF. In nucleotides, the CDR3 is TGTGCCAGCAATACTAGGGGGCCCTACGAGCAGTACTTC. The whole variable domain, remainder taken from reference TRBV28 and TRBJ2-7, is DVKVTQSSRYLVKRTGEKVFLECVQDMDHENMFWYRQDPGLGLRLIYFSYDVKMKEKGDIPEGYSVSREKKERFSLILESASTNQTSMYLCASNTRGPYEQYFGPGTRLTVT.

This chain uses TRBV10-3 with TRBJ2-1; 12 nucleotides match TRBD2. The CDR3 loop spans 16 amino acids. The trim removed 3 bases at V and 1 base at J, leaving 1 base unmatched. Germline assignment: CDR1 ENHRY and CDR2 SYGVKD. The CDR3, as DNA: TGTGCCATCAGTGACGGACTAGCGGGATCCTACAATGAGCAGTTCTTC. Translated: CAISDGLAGSYNEQFF.

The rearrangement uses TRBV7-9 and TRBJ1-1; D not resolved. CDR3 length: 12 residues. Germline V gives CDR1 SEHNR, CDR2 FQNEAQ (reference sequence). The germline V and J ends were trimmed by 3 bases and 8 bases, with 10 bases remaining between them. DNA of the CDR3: TGTGCCAGCAGCTTTGAACCACTCGAAGCTTTCTTT. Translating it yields CASSFEPLEAFF.

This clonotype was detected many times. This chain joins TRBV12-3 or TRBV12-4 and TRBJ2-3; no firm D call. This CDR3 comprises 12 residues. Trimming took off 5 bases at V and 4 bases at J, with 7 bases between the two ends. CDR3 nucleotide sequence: TGTGCCAGCAGTCGACTCTCAGATACGCAGTATTTT. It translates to CASSRLSDTQYF.